The clone carrying this T cell receptor beta chain was picked up a small number of times. The CDR3 length is 17 residues. CDR1 SGHVS and CDR2 FQNEAQ come from the germline V gene. The V gene end was trimmed by 1 base and the J gene end by 0 bases; junction bases not matched to a gene: 8. This specimen belongs to a study of T cell repertoires in cytomegalovirus infection. TCRdb recomputed calls from the reads with MiXCR, one row per CDR3 protein. The sample lists approximately 750,000 distinct CDR3 sequences, 35% seen once, with 2.5% to 3% in the top ten. The rearrangement joins TRBV7-8 to TRBJ2-7; 8 nucleotides align to TRBD2. The sequenced sample consisted of PBMCs. The receptor was isolated from a human donor in good health (CMV status not recorded). Some clones in this sample may be carry-over from other donors' samples. In DNA, the CDR3 is TGTGCCAGCAGCTTAGTTCGTCAGGGGACTAGCTCCTACGAGCAGTACTTC. It encodes CASSLVRQGTSSYEQYF.